The T cell receptor beta chain described here comes from a study of blood T cell repertoires in COVID-19 (dated by TCRdb to 2018 to 2021). About the full investigation: The collaborator samples originated in the United States, Italy and Spain and spanned the acute and convalescent phases of COVID-19. The material from the prospective study consisted of cDNA or gDNA derived from T cells, B-cell-depleted T cells, or PBMCs. The dataset comprised deeply sampled blood TCRbeta repertoires from subjects exposed to, actively infected with, or recovered from COVID-19. The repertoires were made available in a free public database intended to serve as a resource for research on the immune response to SARS-CoV-2. The samples were drawn from two sources: the first 160 participants of the ongoing ImmuneRACE study, and about 1,300 subjects contributed by 6 global collaborators. The sample metadata nearly always contained a de-identified subject ID, COVID-19 status, age in years and sex. Where available, HLA class I and class II types were obtained from metadata supplied by the sample provider rather than from assay-based typing. Broader findings and caveats from the paper: Clinical and demographic metadata were provided uncurated, with the amount varying by source and participant.

As concerns this clone: What this receptor recognizes is not known. The record has no base qualities; no much larger clone is one base away.

Collaborating institutions collected whole blood in K2EDTA tubes following their own protocols. Collaborator samples were shipped for TCRbeta analysis as frozen whole blood, isolated PBMCs, or DNA extracted from either sample type. TCRbeta CDR3 regions were amplified from genomic DNA using the immunoSEQ Assay, a bias-controlled multiplex PCR. From the authors' description of their analysis: The number of nucleated cells in each sample was estimated from the amplification of reference gene primers within the assay. To quantify the absolute abundance of each unique TCRbeta CDR3 rearrangement, sequence reads were collapsed and filtered. Productive Simpson clonality was computed per sample as the square root of Simpson's diversity index over productive rearrangements. This immuneACCESS table, as held by TCRdb, lists in-frame sequences with V and J called but not all clones. Of the missing ones, under half trace to an unresolved V gene in checked studies; the others have no known cause. Clone size and V and J calls were adopted from that table, with D and trimming inferred from the DNA. In this sample the table shows more than 95,000 clones, 85% of which occur a single time. The biggest ten clones account for over 20% of the sample.

The origin of this receptor is a woman older than 75 with acute or convalescent COVID-19. The sample taken for sequencing was peripheral blood.

CDR3 reads: CASSPLAGHYNEQFF. DNA sequence: TGTGCCAGCTCACCTCTAGCGGGGCATTACAATGAGCAGTTCTTC. The sequence links TRBV18 to TRBJ2-1; 9 central bases correspond to TRBD2. The CDR3 contains 15 residues, cysteine and phenylalanine counted. The CDR3 DNA has 45 bases and is translated from base 1. V is pruned by 3 bases and J by 4 bases, leaving 4 bases of the junction without a gene match. CDR1 and CDR2 (KGHSH, LQKENI) derive from the germline V gene.